Below are 23 T cell receptor beta chains sequenced from a single sample in a study of T cell responses to AZD1222 COVID-19 vaccine. Libraries were prepared by immunoSEQ multiplex PCR; TCRdb keeps only in-frame clonotypes and omits some of them. The sample shows about 150,000 clones, around 90% of them seen only once. The specimen comprised peripheral blood, sampled on day 0 of AZD1222 vaccination. Every receptor here comes from an adult in good health.

The rearrangement uses TRBV7-9 and TRBJ2-2; 7 positions match TRBD1. Germline CDR1 reads SEHNR; CDR2 reads FQNEAQ (reference sequence). V was clipped by 5 bases and J by 0 bases; unmatched bases: 3. The CDR3 sequence is 15 residues long. CDR3 DNA sequence: TGTGCCAGCAGCCGGACAGGATCGAACACCGGGGAGCTGTTTTTT. The encoded protein is CASSRTGSNTGELFF.

The chain couples TRBV28 to TRBJ1-1, with D unclear. The CDR3 is 16 amino acids. Germline lookup yields CDR1 MDHEN and CDR2 SYDVKM. Trimming took 2 bases from V and 4 from J, leaving 17 bases between them. The CDR3 bases are TGTGCCAGCAGTTTACCTCTTGGGGTGGGGTCCACTGAAGCTTTCTTT. This sequence encodes CASSLPLGVGSTEAFF.

The CDR3 spells CASSKQGGTSYEQYF. The CDR3 nucleotides are TGTGCCAGTAGTAAACAGGGGGGTACCTCCTACGAGCAGTACTTC. The chain is built from TRBV19 and TRBJ2-7; TRBD1 matches 8 bases. Per germline, CDR1 LNHDA and CDR2 SQIVND (reference sequence). V dropped 4 bases and J dropped 0; count of bases not matched to a gene: 5. This CDR3 has 15 amino acids.

The V call is TRBV6-5, the J call TRBJ1-2; possibly TRBD1 for D (5 bases). Looked up from germline, CDR1 is MNHEY and CDR2 is SVGAGI. The CDR3 consists of 16 residues. V shed 0 bases and J shed 5 bases, with 16 bases lying between them. CDR3 loop: CASSYSTGVLHYGYTF. The CDR3 DNA follows: TGTGCCAGCAGTTACTCGACGGGGGTCCTCCATTATGGCTACACCTTC.

The chain combines TRBV27 with TRBJ2-7, with D possibly matching TRBD2 (5 bases). Germline loops: CDR1 MNHEY, CDR2 SMNVEV (reference sequence). There are 14 residues in the CDR3. Trimming shortened V by 3 bases and J by 1 base, and 10 bases separated the two germline ends. The CDR3 DNA reads TGTGCCAGCAGTTTGGTACGGGAATCCTACGAGCAGTACTTC. It codes for CASSLVRESYEQYF.

This chain connects TRBV7-9 to TRBJ2-2; 8 bases fit TRBD1. With 5 bases clipped from V and 7 bases from J, the junction kept 12 bases outside the gene matches. The CDR3 runs to 16 residues. Per germline, CDR1 SEHNR and CDR2 FQNEAQ (reference sequence). The CDR3 region has the DNA TGTGCCAGCAGCCCCAGACCGGACAGGGTTGGCGGGGAGCTGTTTTTT. The encoded protein is CASSPRPDRVGGELFF.

V usage is TRBV11-2 and J usage is TRBJ1-1; 11 bases fit TRBD1. The J segment lost 6 bases and the V segment lost 3 bases, leaving 9 bases of the junction unmatched. The CDR3 loop spans 16 amino acids. Germline V gene sequence: CDR1 SGHAT, CDR2 FQNNGV. DNA for the CDR3: TGTGCCAGCAGCTTCGGGACAGGGGGGCAAGGCGCTGAAGCTTTCTTT. Amino acids: CASSFGTGGQGAEAFF.

This clone showed up just once. This specimen includes other DNA sequences encoding the same CDR3. This sequence joins TRBV7-3 and TRBJ2-2; TRBD1 or TRBD2 may be the D gene (5 bases each). Germline V gene sequence: CDR1 SGHTA, CDR2 FQGTGA. V was trimmed by 0 bases and J by 2 bases, leaving 7 bases between them. CDR3 size: 15 residues. CDR3 protein: CASSLTGGNTGELFF. CDR3 DNA sequence: TGTGCCAGCAGCTTAACTGGGGGAAACACCGGGGAGCTGTTTTTT.

V and J are TRBV28 and TRBJ1-5; D is unresolved. Germline V lookup: CDR1 MDHEN, CDR2 SYDVKM. Trimming removed 4 bases from V and 6 bases from J, with 4 bases in between. The CDR3 covers 11 residues. The CDR3 here is CASSWGQPQHF. The CDR3, as DNA: TGTGCCAGCAGTTGGGGTCAGCCCCAGCATTTT.

The chain joins TRBV7-9 to TRBJ2-3, with D unclear. Trimming left V 2 bases short and J 1 base short, with 10 bases between. CDR3 length: 15 residues. Germline V gene sequence: CDR1 SEHNR, CDR2 FQNEAQ (reference sequence). The CDR3 reads CASSLFGPGTDTQYF. CDR3 in DNA: TGTGCCAGCAGCTTATTTGGTCCTGGCACAGATACGCAGTATTTT.

The CDR3 is CASRPPGQGGYGYTF. CDR3 nucleotides: TGTGCCAGCAGACCTCCGGGACAGGGAGGTTATGGCTACACCTTC. V gene TRBV28 combines with J gene TRBJ1-2; 9 nucleotides agree with TRBD1. The CDR3 is made up of 15 amino acids. Germline values: CDR1 MDHEN, CDR2 SYDVKM. J was trimmed by 5 bases and V by 6 bases; bases with no gene match: 10.

The chain employs TRBV24-1 and TRBJ1-5; tentatively, D is TRBD1 (6 bases). The germline V gene encodes CDR1 KGHDR and CDR2 SFDVKD. The CDR3 consists of 14 residues. V was clipped by 4 bases and J by 7 bases, with 13 bases between them. CDR3 nucleotides: TGTGCCACCAGTGAAACAGGGTCGAGCCAGCCCCAGCATTTT. It specifies CATSETGSSQPQHF.

The chain joins TRBV5-5 to TRBJ2-7, with TRBD1 matching 8 bases. V lost 4 bases and J lost 2; bases outside the gene matches: 8. Germline V gene lookup returns CDR1 SGHKS and CDR2 YYEKEE (reference sequence). This CDR3 has 15 amino acids. DNA for the CDR3: TGTGCCAGCAGCGTGGACAGGGCGAGCACCTACGAGCAGTACTTC. As protein: CASSVDRASTYEQYF.

The chain uses TRBV5-6 and TRBJ1-3; 8 bases agree with TRBD1. Unmatched junction bases numbered 2, after V lost 0 bases and J lost 0 bases. Germline V gene data show CDR1 as SGHDT and CDR2 as YYEEEE. The CDR3 contains 16 residues. The CDR3 protein is CASSLAGTGSGNTIYF. CDR3 nucleotides: TGTGCCAGCAGCTTGGCAGGGACAGGCTCTGGAAACACCATATATTTT.

This clone appeared a single time. The rearrangement joins TRBV6-5 to TRBJ1-1; D gene unclear. CDR1 is MNHEY, CDR2 SVGAGI, per germline. CDR3 length equals 13 residues. Trimming shortened V by 7 bases and J by 0 bases, and 9 bases separated the two germline ends. The CDR3 sequence: CASKWRMNTEAFF. As DNA, the CDR3 is TGTGCCAGCAAATGGCGGATGAACACTGAAGCTTTCTTT.

The chain joins TRBV7-9 to TRBJ1-2, with D unresolved. The germline V gene has CDR1 SEHNR and CDR2 FQNEAQ (reference sequence). This CDR3 contains 13 residues. Between the trimmed V and J ends, which lost 1 base and 7 bases, there was a span of 10 bases. The CDR3 DNA is TGTGCCAGCAGCTTAGATGGGCGACGTGGCTACACCTTC. It yields the protein CASSLDGRRGYTF.

The chain links TRBV30 to TRBJ2-2; perhaps D is TRBD1 or TRBD2 (6 bases each). Germline V lookup: CDR1 GTSNPN, CDR2 SVGIG (reference sequence). Deletions cut 2 bases from V and 4 bases from J, with 14 bases between. The CDR3 contains 15 residues. The CDR3 protein is CAWSLGGRLTGELFF. CDR3 nucleotide sequence: TGTGCCTGGAGTTTAGGGGGGCGACTCACCGGGGAGCTGTTTTTT.

This chain links TRBV10-1 with TRBJ2-2, with D possibly TRBD1 on 5 matching bases. V lost 6 bases and J 4 bases, leaving 15 bases between the germline ends. The CDR3 loop spans 15 amino acids. From germline, CDR1 is WNHNN and CDR2 SYGVQD (reference sequence). This chain's CDR3 is CASRDTLHPTGELFF. Written as DNA, the CDR3 is TGCGCCAGCAGGGACACCCTCCACCCCACCGGGGAGCTGTTTTTT.

This rearrangement joins TRBV5-1 to TRBJ1-1; tentatively, D is TRBD1 (5 bases). CDR1 and CDR2 from the germline V gene are SGHRS and YFSETQ. V was shortened by 0 bases and J by 5 bases, with 5 bases between the two germline ends. The CDR3 runs 12 residues. The CDR3 coding sequence is TGCGCCAGCAGCTTGGGACAGACTGAAGCTTTCTTT. This sequence encodes CASSLGQTEAFF.

This clone has a handful of counts. The chain carries TRBV27 and TRBJ1-2; 7 nucleotides line up with TRBD1. The CDR3 loop spans 15 amino acids. Per the germline V gene, CDR1 is MNHEY and CDR2 is SMNVEV (reference sequence). V gave up 6 bases and J gave up 2 bases; unmatched junction bases: 9. CDR3 amino acids: CASSPWGDSNYGYTF. For the CDR3, the DNA is TGTGCCAGCAGCCCCTGGGGGGACAGCAACTATGGCTACACCTTC.

The V and J genes are TRBV2 and TRBJ2-7; perhaps TRBD2 as D (5 bases). The germline V gene has CDR1 SNHLY and CDR2 FYNNEI. The CDR3 extends over 17 amino acids. Trimming pared 3 bases from V and 2 bases from J, leaving 20 bases between. The CDR3 loop is CASSDRGLKPIPYEQYF. The CDR3 coding sequence is TGTGCCAGCAGTGACCGCGGACTGAAACCTATTCCCTACGAGCAGTACTTC. The full variable domain, rest sourced from reference TRBV2 and TRBJ2-7, is EPEVTQTPSHQVTQMGQEVILRCVPISNHLYFYWYRQILGQKVEFLVSFYNNEISEKSEIFDDQFSVERPDGSNFTLKIRSTKLEDSAMYFCASSDRGLKPIPYEQYFGPGTRLTVT.

Only one count was recorded for this clone. The chain links TRBV7-6 to TRBJ2-2; D not resolved. From germline, CDR1 is SGHVS and CDR2 FNYEAQ. V was pared by 8 bases and J by 1 base, with 11 bases between. The CDR3 has 14 amino acids. CDR3 nucleotides: TGTGCCAGCTCATACTCGATGAACACCGGGGAGCTGTTTTTT. Protein: CASSYSMNTGELFF. Filled out from reference TRBV7-6 and TRBJ2-2, the complete variable domain reads GAGVSQSPRYKVTKRGQDVALRCDPISGHVSLYWYRQALGQGPEFLTYFNYEAQQDKSGLPNDRFSAERPEGSISTLTIQRTEQRDSAMYRCASSYSMNTGELFFGEGSRLTVL.

The chain combines TRBV11-1 with TRBJ2-5, with D uncertain. V was trimmed by 0 bases and J by 0 bases, leaving 5 bases between them. This CDR3 region has 14 residues. The germline V gene has CDR1 SGHAT and CDR2 FQDESV (reference sequence). The CDR3 protein is CASSLARYQETQYF. The CDR3 DNA is TGTGCCAGCAGCTTAGCCAGGTACCAAGAGACCCAGTACTTC.